This entry concerns a single T cell receptor (beta chain). Its antigen remains unknown. This sample is part of a study of OX40 agonist ivuxolimab in advanced cancers. Study-wide background: At 0.01 to 10 mg/kg, ivuxolimab was administered intravenously to patients every 2 weeks. Having had anti-PD-1, anti-PD-L1 or anti-CTLA-4 therapy before was allowed, and around 44% had some.

Study-wide points: Also present in some nonresponders was a low level of normalized T-cell clonal expansion.

Using immunoSEQ multiplex PCR, the repertoire was profiled, and TCRdb retains in-frame clones only, with some absent. The sample has some 67,000 clones; about 87% are singletons. The CDR3 is made up of 13 amino acids. Trimming shortened V by 4 bases and J by 2 bases, and 8 bases separated the two germline ends. Germline assignment: CDR1 GTSNPN and CDR2 SVGIG (reference sequence). The rearrangement joins TRBV30 to TRBJ2-2; perhaps TRBD1 as D (5 bases). Sample: CD4+ or CD8+ T cells sorted from blood, taken in a trial of the OX40 agonist ivuxolimab. The sequence was obtained from an adult with an advanced solid tumor such as melanoma, head and neck, liver or kidney cancer. The DNA for the CDR3 is TGTGCCTGGACAGGGTTCAACACCGGGGAGCTGTTTTTT. As protein: CAWTGFNTGELFF.